This TCR beta chain was documented in a study of a mutant IDH1 vaccine in newly diagnosed glioma. On the study more broadly: Across weeks 1, 3, 5, 7, 11, 15, 19 and 23, patients received a vaccination each time, eight in all. Vaccinations were initiated 4-6 weeks following radiotherapy alone, or were given together with temozolomide cycles.

This CDR3 has 17 amino acids. Germline lookup yields CDR1 LNHDA and CDR2 SQIVND (reference sequence). V lost 10 bases to trimming and J lost 2 bases, with 23 bases between them. The assay was immunoSEQ multiplex PCR, and TCRdb's table has in-frame clones only and misses some. This sample has about 66,000 clones, with less than 85% found just once. In the case of this clone: The target antigen is unknown.

Time point indicated: week 11, during vaccination. Vaccinated patients received 300 ug of mutant IDH1 20-mer peptide per dose, with topical imiquimod. This clonotype was sampled from a woman between 45 and 60 years old with glioma. V is TRBV19 and J is TRBJ1-4, with D perhaps matching TRBD1 (6 bases). The specimen comprised PBMCs, sampled from a glioma patient whose treatment included an IDH1 peptide vaccine. The CDR3 DNA is TGTGCCACTTCCCCTACAGGGATTGGTACTACTAATGAAAAACTGTTTTTT. This translates into CATSPTGIGTTNEKLFF.